The 3 T cell receptor beta chains reported below all come from one sample, sequenced in a study of T cell responses to AZD1222 COVID-19 vaccine. Method: immunoSEQ multiplex PCR; TCRdb's copy keeps in-frame clones and lacks some. Among roughly 100,000 clones listed, roughly 84% were seen once. Sequencing used peripheral blood, obtained on day 0 of AZD1222 vaccination. These receptors all stem from an adult in good health.

V gene TRBV7-9 combines with J gene TRBJ2-7, with TRBD2 matching 7 bases. Germline V lookup: CDR1 SEHNR, CDR2 FQNEAQ (reference sequence). V gave up 2 bases and J gave up 7 bases; unmatched junction bases: 5. CDR3 length equals 13 residues. The CDR3 spells CASSLRGSREQYF. The CDR3 bases are TGTGCCAGCAGCTTACGCGGGAGTAGGGAGCAGTACTTC.

V is TRBV27 and J is TRBJ2-3; tentatively, D is TRBD2 (6 bases). This CDR3 contains 15 residues. In germline, CDR1 is MNHEY, CDR2 SMNVEV (reference sequence). The germline V and J ends were trimmed by 3 bases and 0 bases, with 10 bases remaining between them. The CDR3: CASSLPGESTDTQYF. The CDR3 nucleotides read TGTGCCAGCAGTTTGCCGGGGGAGAGCACAGATACGCAGTATTTT.

This clone was picked up a small number of times. V is TRBV29-1 and J is TRBJ1-1; 8 bases are a match to TRBD1. Germline V gives CDR1 SQVTM, CDR2 ANQGSEA. The CDR3 is 12 amino acids. The trim removed 6 bases at V and 7 bases at J, leaving 7 bases unmatched. CDR3 DNA sequence: TGCAGCGTCGATCAGGGGGCATATGAAGCTTTCTTT. This sequence encodes CSVDQGAYEAFF.